This T cell receptor (beta chain) was identified in a study of breast tumors, draining lymph nodes, adjacent tissues. Germline values: CDR1 MNHEY, CDR2 SVGAGI. Trimming left V 7 bases short and J 5 bases short, with 14 bases between. This CDR3 contains 14 residues. The study's findings and limits: Tumor T cell lymph node origin was a supported hypothesis, not proven. Compared with lymph nodes, tumors were less diverse; compared with nontumor tissue, more.

TCRdb called the multiplex PCR reads again in MiXCR, with one record for every CDR3 protein. Among some 130,000 distinct CDR3 sequences, just under 20% were seen once, and the ten largest hold less than 4%. This clonotype came up many times. What it recognizes is unknown. Breast cancer patients provided tissue from their axillary draining lymph nodes. This clonotype was sampled from a female donor with breast cancer. Some clones in this sample may be carry-over from other donors' samples. Sequencing was done on a sample of axillary lymph node tissue. The V and J genes are TRBV6-5 and TRBJ2-2, with D perhaps TRBD1 or TRBD2 (5 bases each). Here the CDR3 DNA reads TGTGCCAGCACCAGACGCAGGGAGACCGGGGAGCTGTTTTTT. Its protein product is CASTRRRETGELFF.